The 18 T cell receptor beta chains presented below share a single source sample, sequenced in a study of response to subunit inactivated influenza vaccine. Each CDR3 protein gets one entry after TCRdb re-called the RT-PCR reads with MiXCR. The sample includes approximately 700,000 distinct CDR3 sequences, about a sixth of them seen just once. Sequences were derived from PBMCs from blood, sampled roughly 12 days after vaccination. Every receptor here comes from a man aged 45-65 years who received an inactivated influenza vaccine.

This clonotype came up a few times. V is TRBV28 and J is TRBJ1-4, with 8 bases aligning to TRBD1. Germline V gives CDR1 MDHEN, CDR2 SYDVKM. V lost 5 bases to trimming and J lost 2 bases; unmatched junction nucleotides: 4. This CDR3 has 15 amino acids. The CDR3: CASSRQGPTNEKLFF. CDR3 nucleotide sequence: TGTGCCAGCAGTAGACAGGGGCCGACTAATGAAAAACTGTTTTTT. The variable domain in full, completed from reference TRBV28 and TRBJ1-4, reads DVKVTQSSRYLVKRTGEKVFLECVQDMDHENMFWYRQDPGLGLRLIYFSYDVKMKEKGDIPEGYSVSREKKERFSLILESASTNQTSMYLCASSRQGPTNEKLFFGSGTQLSVL.

This sequence joins TRBV20-1 and TRBJ2-1; a possible D gene is TRBD2 (7 bases). CDR3 length: 14 residues. The germline V gene has CDR1 DFQATT and CDR2 SNEGSKA (reference sequence). Trimming removed 2 bases from V and 4 bases from J, with 12 bases in between. CDR3 nucleotide sequence: TGCAGTGCTAGAAGAGGGGGAGGGTACAATGAGCAGTTCTTC. This encodes CSARRGGGYNEQFF.

This clonotype was counted only a few times. The chain recombines TRBV28 with TRBJ2-7, with 12 nucleotides matching TRBD2. V dropped 6 bases and J dropped 7; count of bases not matched to a gene: 10. The germline V gene has CDR1 MDHEN and CDR2 SYDVKM. The length of the CDR3 is 15 residues. The CDR3 region has the DNA TGTGCCAGCAGGTTAGCTCTAGCGGGAGGGCGAGAGCAGTACTTC. Translating gives CASRLALAGGREQYF.

V and J are TRBV4-2 and TRBJ2-1; D is ambiguous. The V and J ends lost 3 bases and 7 bases respectively, with 10 bases between them. Per germline, CDR1 LGHNA and CDR2 YNFKEQ. There are 13 residues in the CDR3. The CDR3 DNA reads TGTGCCAGCAGCCAGTCGACGGAGAATGAGCAGTTCTTC. Translated, it gives CASSQSTENEQFF.

This clonotype came up a few times. This rearrangement joins TRBV5-1 to TRBJ2-1; 10 bases are a match to TRBD2. The germline gives CDR1 SGHRS, CDR2 YFSETQ. CDR3 length equals 15 residues. V gave up 0 bases and J gave up 8 bases; unmatched junction bases: 5. The CDR3 spells CASSLASGGADEQFF. The CDR3 coding sequence is TGCGCCAGCAGCTTGGCCAGCGGGGGGGCGGATGAGCAGTTCTTC.

V usage is TRBV6-8 and J usage is TRBJ2-4, with TRBD2 matching over 12 bases. Germline values: CDR1 MNHGY, CDR2 SAAAGT. The CDR3 contains 18 residues. The trim removed 6 bases at V and 7 bases at J, leaving 16 bases unmatched. CDR3 bases: TGTGCCAGCAGCTCCACCCTCGGACTAGCGGGAAGGAAGAACATTCAGTACTTC. Protein sequence: CASSSTLGLAGRKNIQYF.

This clonotype was detected a few times. V and J are TRBV7-8 and TRBJ2-3, with 10 bases that match TRBD2. Germline V gene sequence: CDR1 SGHVS, CDR2 FQNEAQ. The ends lost 5 bases at V and 6 bases at J; junction bases unmatched: 5. The CDR3 sequence is 14 residues long. The CDR3 reads CASSLGTSVDTQYF. Here the CDR3 DNA reads TGTGCCAGCAGCCTAGGGACTAGCGTGGATACGCAGTATTTT.

This clonotype was recorded a few times. The rearrangement uses TRBV5-1 and TRBJ2-5, with 11 nucleotides matching TRBD2. The germline V gene encodes CDR1 SGHRS and CDR2 YFSETQ. V trimming: 4 bases; J trimming: 2 bases; junction bases outside the gene matches: 4. CDR3 length: 15 residues. In DNA form, the CDR3 reads TGCGCCAGCAGCGTGGTAGCGGGGGGGCAAGAGACCCAGTACTTC. Protein: CASSVVAGGQETQYF. Full variable domain (rest looked up from reference TRBV5-1 and TRBJ2-5): KAGVTQTPRYLIKTRGQQVTLSCSPISGHRSVSWYQQTPGQGLQFLFEYFSETQRNKGNFPGRFSGRQFSNSRSEMNVSTLELGDSALYLCASSVVAGGQETQYFGPGTRLLVL.

As for this clonotype: The junction and the germline gene differ at one end; a read error may be behind it. The chain joins TRBV20-1 to TRBJ2-5; D remains unclear. The germline V gene has CDR1 DFQATT and CDR2 SNEGSKA (reference sequence). The CDR3 loop spans 11 amino acids. DNA for the CDR3: TGCAGTCCTAGTAACCAAGAGACCCAGTACTTC. Protein: CSPSNQETQYF.

Only a few counts were recorded for this clonotype. This rearrangement joins TRBV7-9 to TRBJ2-2, with D unresolved. This CDR3 has 15 amino acids. Trimming stripped 4 bases from V and 5 bases from J, with 14 bases between. Germline V gives CDR1 SEHNR, CDR2 FQNEAQ (reference sequence). The CDR3 here is CASSYLGLGTGELFF. In nucleotides, the CDR3 is TGTGCCAGCAGCTACCTCGGGCTGGGAACCGGGGAGCTGTTTTTT.

V is TRBV5-6 and J is TRBJ2-7; TRBD2 aligns across 8 bases. Germline V gene lookup returns CDR1 SGHDT and CDR2 YYEEEE. The V and J ends lost 4 bases and 6 bases, in that order; junction bases with no gene match: 6. The CDR3 spans 13 residues. CDR3 sequence: CASSRGGSPEQYF. The CDR3 DNA sequence: TGTGCCAGCAGCCGGGGGGGCAGCCCCGAGCAGTACTTC.

The rearrangement joins TRBV14 to TRBJ2-1, with D hard to call. The CDR3 spans 14 residues. Between the trimmed V and J ends, which lost 0 bases and 6 bases, there was a span of 9 bases. Per germline, CDR1 SGHDN and CDR2 FVKESK. CDR3 protein: CASSQDPYANEQFF. CDR3 coding DNA: TGTGCCAGCAGCCAAGACCCATACGCCAATGAGCAGTTCTTC.

Only a few counts were recorded for this clonotype. The genes are TRBV10-3 and TRBJ2-6, with D unclear. CDR1 ENHRY and CDR2 SYGVKD come from the germline V gene. This CDR3 spans 14 amino acids. V was clipped by 4 bases and J by 0 bases, with 4 bases between them. The CDR3 DNA sequence: TGTGCCATCAGTGTGATCTCTGGGGCCAACGTCCTGACTTTC. Residues: CAISVISGANVLTF.

A few counts support this clonotype. The chain combines TRBV7-7 with TRBJ2-1; D uncertain. The V gene's germline CDR1 is SSHAT and CDR2 FNYEAQ (reference sequence). The CDR3 runs to 10 residues. This CDR3 is CASPPPEQFF. The DNA for the CDR3 is TGTGCTAGCCCACCCCCAGAGCAGTTCTTC.

In its sample, this clonotype was seen a few times. The chain carries TRBV2 and TRBJ2-3; 7 nucleotides agree with TRBD1. CDR3 length: 15 amino acids. Per the germline V gene, CDR1 is SNHLY and CDR2 is FYNNEI. The ends lost 7 bases at V and 1 base at J; junction bases unmatched: 8. CDR3 nucleotide sequence: TGTGCCAGCATTTTACAGGGGCTAGGCACAGATACGCAGTATTTT. Translated, it gives CASILQGLGTDTQYF.

This clonotype was observed a handful of times. This chain links TRBV6-2 or TRBV6-3 with TRBJ2-1; TRBD2 agrees at 8 bases. J lost 4 bases, V lost 4 bases, and 6 bases had no gene match. CDR3 length: 15 residues. Germline loops: CDR1 MNHEY, CDR2 SVGEGT. The CDR3 protein is CASSSERGSYNEQFF. CDR3 nucleotides: TGTGCCAGCAGTTCCGAGCGGGGGTCGTACAATGAGCAGTTCTTC.

Worth noting for this clonotype: An end of the junction does not agree with germline; a read error may underlie this. V gene TRBV2 combines with J gene TRBJ2-7, with 7 bases fitting TRBD1. Germline-derived CDR1 and CDR2 are SNHLY and FYNNEI. The CDR3 totals 12 residues. The chain's CDR3 is CASRLDLTGLRF. The CDR3 DNA follows: TGTGCCAGCAGGCTCGACCTGACAGGGCTCCGATTC.

This clonotype was seen only a few times. The chain recombines TRBV2 with TRBJ2-1; TRBD1 aligns across 11 bases. The germline V gene has CDR1 SNHLY and CDR2 FYNNEI. V gave up 4 bases and J gave up 3 bases; unmatched junction bases: 5. This CDR3 contains 16 residues. CDR3 nucleotides: TGTGCCAGCAGTGTTCGGACAGGGGGCCTCTACAATGAGCAGTTCTTC. Amino acid sequence: CASSVRTGGLYNEQFF.